The 6 T cell receptor beta chains listed next were all sequenced from one sample in a study of cytomegalovirus exposure and HLA in healthy donors. It was with 60 Vbeta and 13 Jbeta primers that the PCR ran. This table comes from immunoSEQ multiplex PCR, and its TCRdb copy is limited to in-frame clones, with some not included. Among about 85,000 clones, under 90% were seen once, and the ten largest hold about 34%. Sequences were obtained from PBMCs. The receptors stem from a man aged 50-59 years in good health and CMV-seropositive.

This sequence joins TRBV19 and TRBJ1-5; tentatively, D is TRBD1 (5 bases). V lost 5 bases, J lost 4 bases, and 18 bases lay in between. There are 16 residues in the CDR3. The germline V gene encodes CDR1 LNHDA and CDR2 SQIVND (reference sequence). CDR3 coding DNA: TGTGCCAGTAGTCCCCATTATGCCCCAGGGAATCAGCCCCAGCATTTT. Its translation is CASSPHYAPGNQPQHF.

This rearrangement joins TRBV7-2 to TRBJ2-3, with 7 bases matching TRBD2. CDR1 and CDR2 from the germline V gene are SGHTA and FQGNSA. This CDR3 is 15 amino acids long. The V gene end was trimmed by 6 bases and the J gene end by 2 bases; junction bases not matched to a gene: 8. The CDR3 region is CASRPSGSVTDTQYF. CDR3 DNA sequence: TGTGCCAGCAGACCTAGCGGTTCGGTCACAGATACGCAGTATTTT.

The chain employs TRBV2 and TRBJ2-1, with 7 bases that match TRBD2. The J segment lost 0 bases and the V segment lost 8 bases, leaving 10 bases of the junction unmatched. Germline lookup yields CDR1 SNHLY and CDR2 FYNNEI. The CDR3 covers 16 residues. The CDR3 region is CASLAREVSSYNEQFF. For the CDR3, the DNA is TGTGCCAGCCTGGCCCGGGAGGTTAGCTCCTACAATGAGCAGTTCTTC.

The CDR3 nucleotides read TGTGCCAGCAGCCTGTTACCCGTACAGGGGGGGGGTACGGATGAGCAGTTCTTC. Its protein is CASSLLPVQGGGTDEQFF. The chain couples TRBV7-3 to TRBJ2-1; D might be TRBD1 (8 bases). The CDR3 has 18 amino acids. CDR1 is SGHTA and CDR2 is FQGTGA in the germline V gene. With 5 bases removed from V and 8 bases from J, the gap between germline ends came to 28 bases.

The table lists this clone with a count of one. The chain has TRBV7-9 and TRBJ1-3; the D is unclear. Germline CDR1 SEHNR, CDR2 FQNEAQ (reference sequence). The CDR3 is 13 residues long. V gave up 5 bases and J gave up 4 bases, with 9 bases separating them. The CDR3 is CASSQGLGNTIYF. The CDR3 region has the DNA TGTGCCAGCAGCCAAGGACTGGGAAACACCATATATTTT. The complete variable domain, with remaining parts taken from reference TRBV7-9 and TRBJ1-3, reads DTGVSQNPRHKITKRGQNVTFRCDPISEHNRLYWYRQTLGQGPEFLTYFQNEAQLEKSRLLSDRFSAERPKGSFSTLEIQRTEQGDSAMYLCASSQGLGNTIYFGEGSWLTVV.

This clone turned up a few times. The rearrangement joins TRBV5-1 to TRBJ1-1; 8 bases align to TRBD1. Germline assignment: CDR1 SGHRS and CDR2 YFSETQ. The CDR3 is 15 residues long. J lost 4 bases, V lost 4 bases, and 9 bases had no gene match. The CDR3 is CASSTQGGGGTEAFF. CDR3 nucleotide sequence: TGCGCCAGCAGCACACAGGGGGGAGGAGGCACTGAAGCTTTCTTT.